This T cell receptor (beta chain) originates from a study of early T cells in non-severe SARS-CoV-2 infection. The wider study: The chains were unpaired, and the sequenced material was bulk RNA from unsorted whole blood. Study findings and constraints: Anti-spike CD8 responses were favored in VDJdb matching, and private and CD4 specificities were missed.

Molecules of cDNA were individually given unique molecular identifiers that were attached to them. TCRdb re-analysed the 5' RACE reads in MiXCR, keeping a single row per CDR3 protein. The table shows 50,000 to 70,000 distinct CDR3 sequences, with around 12% occurring only once. This CDR3 is 13 amino acids long. The V and J ends lost 4 bases and 6 bases, in that order; junction bases with no gene match: 2. Per germline, CDR1 KGHSH and CDR2 LQKENI. This clonotype showed up many times. Antigen unknown. This receptor was obtained from an adult who was a healthcare worker with PCR-confirmed SARS-CoV-2 infection or an uninfected control (not recorded which). The sequenced sample consisted of whole blood. The rearrangement links TRBV18 to TRBJ2-1, with 8 bases identical to TRBD1. CDR3 residues: CASSRDRGNEQFF. The CDR3 DNA reads TGTGCCAGCTCACGCGACAGGGGCAATGAGCAGTTCTTC.